The clone carrying this T cell receptor (beta chain) was recorded many times. These data are taken from a study of T cells in Graves' hyperthyroidism and ophthalmopathy. Amplified TCR beta CDR3 regions derived from RNA transcripts. First-round RT-PCR targeting the TCR CDR3 was performed with the HTBI primer set. TCRdb ran MiXCR on the multiplex PCR reads and lists one entry per CDR3 protein. The sample shows hundreds of thousands of distinct CDR3 sequences, 16% of them seen only once. Germline values: CDR1 DFQATT, CDR2 SNEGSKA (reference sequence). CDR3 size: 12 residues. Trimming cost V 5 bases and J 1 base, with 8 bases left between them.

The origin of this receptor is a woman aged 25 to 39 with Graves' hyperthyroidism. The chain uses TRBV20-1 and TRBJ1-2, with TRBD1 as a possible D gene (6 bases). The sample taken for sequencing was blood. CDR3 coding DNA: TGCAGTGCTCAGGACAGTAACTATGGCTACACCTTC. The encoded protein is CSAQDSNYGYTF.